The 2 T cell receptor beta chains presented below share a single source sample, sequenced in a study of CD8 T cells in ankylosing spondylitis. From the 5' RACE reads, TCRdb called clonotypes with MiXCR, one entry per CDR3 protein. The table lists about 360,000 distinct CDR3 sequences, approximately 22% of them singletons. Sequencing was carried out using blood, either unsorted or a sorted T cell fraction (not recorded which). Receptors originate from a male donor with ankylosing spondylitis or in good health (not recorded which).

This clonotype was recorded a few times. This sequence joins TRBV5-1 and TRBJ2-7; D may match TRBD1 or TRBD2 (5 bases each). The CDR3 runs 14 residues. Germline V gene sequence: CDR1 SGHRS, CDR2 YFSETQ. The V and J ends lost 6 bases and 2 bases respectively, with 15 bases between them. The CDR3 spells CASMEWDGTYEQYF. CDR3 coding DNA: TGCGCCAGCATGGAGTGGGACGGAACCTACGAGCAGTACTTC.

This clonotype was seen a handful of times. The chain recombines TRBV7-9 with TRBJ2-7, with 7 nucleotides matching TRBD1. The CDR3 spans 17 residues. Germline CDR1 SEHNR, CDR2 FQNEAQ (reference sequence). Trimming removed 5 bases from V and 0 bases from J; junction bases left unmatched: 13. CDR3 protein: CASSTPAGTVISYEQYF. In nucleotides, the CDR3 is TGTGCCAGCAGCACCCCGGCCGGGACAGTGATCTCCTACGAGCAGTACTTC. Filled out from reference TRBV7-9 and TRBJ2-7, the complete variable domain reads DTGVSQNPRHKITKRGQNVTFRCDPISEHNRLYWYRQTLGQGPEFLTYFQNEAQLEKSRLLSDRFSAERPKGSFSTLEIQRTEQGDSAMYLCASSTPAGTVISYEQYFGPGTRLTVT.